One and the same sample provided the 32 T cell receptor beta chains below, sequenced in a study of technical replicates of blood from several donors. Method: immunoSEQ multiplex PCR; TCRdb's copy keeps in-frame clones and lacks some. The repertoire consists of around 79,000 clones, with 91% occurring once and the leading ten covering 0.25%. Sequencing input: T cells isolated from PBMCs. The receptors come from a human donor in good health.

The V and J genes are TRBV28 and TRBJ1-2; 7 positions agree with TRBD1. Germline V gives CDR1 MDHEN, CDR2 SYDVKM. Trimming removed 2 bases from V and 1 base from J; junction bases left unmatched: 7. CDR3 length equals 16 residues. CDR3 DNA sequence: TGTGCCAGCAGTTTACCTCCGGGACAGCGTAACTATGGCTACACCTTC. Residues: CASSLPPGQRNYGYTF.

The rearrangement links TRBV28 to TRBJ1-1, with a weak D call TRBD1 (5 bases). The germline CDR1 and CDR2 sequences are MDHEN and SYDVKM. The CDR3 loop spans 15 amino acids. Trimming cost V 5 bases and J 1 base, with 14 bases left between them. The CDR3 spells CASSRWAGQNTEAFF. CDR3 DNA sequence: TGTGCCAGCAGTCGTTGGGCAGGACAGAACACTGAAGCTTTCTTT. Based on the CDR3 plus reference TRBV28 and TRBJ1-1, the full variable domain is DVKVTQSSRYLVKRTGEKVFLECVQDMDHENMFWYRQDPGLGLRLIYFSYDVKMKEKGDIPEGYSVSREKKERFSLILESASTNQTSMYLCASSRWAGQNTEAFFGQGTRLTVV.

This clone was detected a few times. The J gene is TRBJ1-2, the V gene TRBV18; 9 nucleotides agree with TRBD1. With 3 bases clipped from V and 6 bases from J, the junction kept 8 bases outside the gene matches. This CDR3 is 15 amino acids long. Per germline, CDR1 KGHSH and CDR2 LQKENI. The CDR3 DNA is TGTGCCAGCTCACCCTACGGGACAGGGTTTGATGGCTACACCTTC. Its protein product is CASSPYGTGFDGYTF. The variable domain in full, completed from reference TRBV18 and TRBJ1-2, reads NAGVMQNPRHLVRRRGQEARLRCSPMKGHSHVYWYRQLPEEGLKFMVYLQKENIIDESGMPKERFSAEFPKEGPSILRIQQVVRGDSAAYFCASSPYGTGFDGYTFGSGTRLTVV.

The V gene is TRBV6-1, the J gene TRBJ2-7; 8 bases map to TRBD1. The CDR3 covers 15 residues. The V gene's germline CDR1 is MNHNS and CDR2 SASEGT. The junction had 6 bases not matched to a gene; V was cut back by 3 bases and J by 2 bases. In DNA, the CDR3 is TGTGCCAGCAGTGACCGGACAGGGACCCCCTACGAGCAGTACTTC. Encoded protein: CASSDRTGTPYEQYF.

There are a few counts of this clone. This chain connects TRBV6-5 to TRBJ1-2; D gene ambiguous. CDR1 MNHEY and CDR2 SVGAGI come from the germline V gene. The CDR3 extends over 13 amino acids. Trimming took off 2 bases at V and 4 bases at J, with 8 bases between the two ends. CDR3 residues: CASSYEGGYGYTF. In DNA form, the CDR3 reads TGTGCCAGCAGTTACGAGGGTGGCTATGGCTACACCTTC.

This chain connects TRBV5-5 to TRBJ2-1; 8 bases are shared with TRBD2. The CDR3 runs 16 residues. Germline V gives CDR1 SGHKS, CDR2 YYEKEE (reference sequence). V shed 1 base, J shed 7 bases, and the junction held 10 bases outside the gene matches. CDR3 in amino acids: CASSLSLAAQENEQFF. In DNA, the CDR3 is TGTGCCAGCAGCTTGTCACTAGCGGCCCAAGAGAATGAGCAGTTCTTC.

This clone was recorded only once. The genes are TRBV19 and TRBJ1-3, with a possible D match to TRBD1 (6 bases). This CDR3 spans 18 amino acids. CDR1 is LNHDA, CDR2 SQIVND, per germline (reference sequence). Trimming pared 3 bases from V and 0 bases from J, leaving 18 bases between. The CDR3 protein is CASSIIQGSILSGNTIYF. DNA of the CDR3: TGTGCCAGTAGTATCATTCAGGGGTCGATCCTCTCTGGAAACACCATATATTTT.

Remarks on this clone: A read error may produce the germline difference seen at one junction end. CDR3 region: CSVEDQLAGGGNPGELFF. The CDR3 DNA reads TGCAGCGTTGAAGATCAGCTAGCGGGAGGCGGGAACCCCGGGGAGCTGTTTTTT. The J gene is TRBJ2-2, the V gene TRBV29-1, with 11 bases that match TRBD2. The CDR3 runs 18 residues. Germline CDR1 and CDR2: SQVTM and ANQGSEA.

This sequence joins TRBV15 and TRBJ1-3; D perhaps matches TRBD1 (6 bases). The germline gives CDR1 LNHNV, CDR2 YYDKDF (reference sequence). This CDR3 is 15 amino acids long. The V gene lost 6 bases and the J gene lost 2 bases, with 14 bases spanning the gap. The chain's CDR3 is CATRYHRDPGNTIYF. The CDR3 region has the DNA TGTGCCACCAGATATCACAGGGATCCTGGAAACACCATATATTTT.

The chain is built from TRBV5-4 and TRBJ2-2, with D tentatively TRBD2 (7 bases). V gave up 4 bases and J gave up 7 bases, with 17 bases separating them. CDR1 and CDR2 from the germline V gene are SGHNT and YYREEE (reference sequence). The CDR3 contains 15 residues. The CDR3 loop is CASSVGGPFNGELFF. CDR3 nucleotides: TGTGCCAGCAGCGTGGGGGGGCCCTTCAACGGGGAGCTGTTTTTT.

This clone was detected once. The chain is built from TRBV10-3 and TRBJ2-7, with TRBD1 matching 8 bases. From germline, CDR1 is ENHRY and CDR2 SYGVKD. Trimming removed 3 bases from V and 6 bases from J; junction bases left unmatched: 10. CDR3 size: 15 residues. CDR3 residues: CAISDLGQVTREQYF. The CDR3 DNA reads TGTGCCATCAGTGACCTGGGACAGGTGACCCGCGAGCAGTACTTC.

The V gene is TRBV6-4, the J gene TRBJ2-7; TRBD2 aligns across 14 bases. V trimming: 2 bases; J trimming: 3 bases; junction bases outside the gene matches: 12. Germline V CDR1 and CDR2: MRHNA, SNTAGT. This CDR3 contains 19 residues. The CDR3 loop reads CASSDPGTSGSDGFYEQYF. The CDR3 bases are TGTGCCAGCAGTGACCCGGGGACTAGCGGGAGTGATGGGTTCTACGAGCAGTACTTC.

The chain combines TRBV28 with TRBJ1-2; perhaps TRBD1 as D (6 bases). Germline loops: CDR1 MDHEN, CDR2 SYDVKM. Trimming left V 2 bases short and J 2 bases short, with 12 bases between. CDR3 length: 15 amino acids. As DNA, the CDR3 is TGTGCCAGCAGTTTAGGGGGCAGGGCAAACTATGGCTACACCTTC. Its translation: CASSLGGRANYGYTF.

The J gene is TRBJ2-2, the V gene TRBV6-5, with 11 bases identical to TRBD1. Germline V lookup: CDR1 MNHEY, CDR2 SVGAGI. The CDR3 is made up of 15 amino acids. V lost 6 bases, J lost 7 bases, and 7 bases stayed unmatched. The CDR3 DNA follows: TGTGCCAGCAGGAGGACAGGGGGCCTAATCGGGGAGCTGTTTTTT. Translated: CASRRTGGLIGELFF.

The chain joins TRBV6-1 to TRBJ2-3, with 9 positions matching TRBD2. Germline loops: CDR1 MNHNS, CDR2 SASEGT. After removal of 2 bases from V and 2 bases from J, the junction contained 2 bases not matched to a gene. The CDR3 covers 15 residues. CDR3 nucleotide sequence: TGTGCCAGCAGTGAACTAGCGGGAAACACAGATACGCAGTATTTT. This codes for CASSELAGNTDTQYF.

The chain links TRBV29-1 to TRBJ2-5; 9 bases fit TRBD1. The germline V gene encodes CDR1 SQVTM and CDR2 ANQGSEA. Trimming took 6 bases from V and 3 from J; bases not matched to a gene: 14. The CDR3 extends over 16 amino acids. CDR3 in DNA: TGCAGCGTAGAACCGGGACAGGGTTTTTGGGAAGAGACCCAGTACTTC. Residues: CSVEPGQGFWEETQYF.

The J gene is TRBJ2-5, the V gene TRBV5-1, with 7 bases matching TRBD1. CDR3 size: 16 residues. Germline loops: CDR1 SGHRS, CDR2 YFSETQ. The trim removed 5 bases at V and 5 bases at J, leaving 15 bases unmatched. The CDR3 spells CASRSRDRTTKETQYF. The DNA for the CDR3 is TGCGCCAGCAGGTCCAGGGACAGAACTACTAAGGAGACCCAGTACTTC.

CDR3 amino acids: CASSQVGGPTEQYF. The CDR3 nucleotides are TGTGCCAGCAGCCAAGTCGGCGGGCCCACCGAGCAGTACTTC. This chain joins TRBV4-2 and TRBJ2-7, with a tentative D call TRBD2 (5 bases). Germline CDR1 LGHNA, CDR2 YNFKEQ. V lost 1 base and J 6 bases, leaving 13 bases between the germline ends. CDR3 length: 14 residues.

V usage is TRBV19 and J usage is TRBJ2-7, with D possibly being TRBD2 (6 bases). Germline V gene sequence: CDR1 LNHDA, CDR2 SQIVND (reference sequence). Trimming left V 5 bases short and J 0 bases short, with 8 bases between. The CDR3 has 13 amino acids. CDR3 in amino acids: CASSQTSSYEQYF. The DNA of the CDR3 is TGTGCCAGTAGTCAGACTAGCTCCTACGAGCAGTACTTC.

CDR3 sequence reads: CATRQLVVGTEAFF. The CDR3 DNA is TGTGCCACCCGGCAGCTAGTCGTGGGCACTGAAGCTTTCTTT. V usage is TRBV15 and J usage is TRBJ1-1, with D unclear. V gave up 8 bases and J gave up 4 bases, with 17 bases separating them. The V gene's germline CDR1 is LNHNV and CDR2 YYDKDF (reference sequence). The CDR3 covers 14 residues.

This chain uses TRBV6-1 with TRBJ2-7; 7 positions match TRBD1. Germline V gene data show CDR1 as MNHNS and CDR2 as SASEGT. V lost 11 bases to trimming and J lost 2 bases; unmatched junction nucleotides: 6. The CDR3 is made up of 12 amino acids. For the CDR3, the DNA is TGTGCCGGCCGGGACAGTACCTACGAGCAGTACTTC. Encoded protein: CAGRDSTYEQYF.

The V and J genes are TRBV5-1 and TRBJ2-3; TRBD2 matches 7 bases. The germline V gene has CDR1 SGHRS and CDR2 YFSETQ. V gave up 4 bases and J gave up 0 bases; unmatched junction bases: 11. The CDR3 length is 17 residues. For the CDR3, the DNA is TGCGCCAGCAGCCCGCCCCTACGCGGGGGAAGCACAGATACGCAGTATTTT. Translating gives CASSPPLRGGSTDTQYF.

The chain couples TRBV2 to TRBJ2-2; 10 bases agree with TRBD2. This CDR3 is built from 15 residues. Germline V lookup: CDR1 SNHLY, CDR2 FYNNEI. V gave up 5 bases and J gave up 6 bases; unmatched junction bases: 6. CDR3 sequence (DNA): TGTGCCAGCAGTTTTACAGCGGGGGGGCCCGGGGAGCTGTTTTTT. This codes for CASSFTAGGPGELFF. Full variable domain (remainder filled in from reference TRBV2 and TRBJ2-2): EPEVTQTPSHQVTQMGQEVILRCVPISNHLYFYWYRQILGQKVEFLVSFYNNEISEKSEIFDDQFSVERPDGSNFTLKIRSTKLEDSAMYFCASSFTAGGPGELFFGEGSRLTVL.

The chain links TRBV18 to TRBJ2-7; 8 bases agree with TRBD2. Germline V gene lookup returns CDR1 KGHSH and CDR2 LQKENI. With 3 bases clipped from V and 4 bases from J, the junction kept 8 bases outside the gene matches. The CDR3 sequence is 15 residues long. CDR3 in amino acids: CASSPPGRGFYEQYF. CDR3 in DNA: TGTGCCAGCTCACCCCCCGGGAGGGGGTTTTACGAGCAGTACTTC.

Only a few counts were recorded for this clone. V usage is TRBV4-1 and J usage is TRBJ1-5; D call uncertain. CDR1 MGHRA and CDR2 YSYEKL come from the germline V gene. V lost 1 base and J 0 bases, leaving 7 bases between the germline ends. The CDR3 runs to 15 residues. CDR3 DNA: TGCGCCAGCAGCCAAGGCAGTTATAGCAATCAGCCCCAGCATTTT. Translated: CASSQGSYSNQPQHF.

This clone occurred once. The chain is built from TRBV20-1 and TRBJ1-2; TRBD1 matches at 7 bases. The germline V gene has CDR1 DFQATT and CDR2 SNEGSKA (reference sequence). The V and J ends lost 5 bases and 8 bases, in that order; junction bases with no gene match: 5. The CDR3 is 11 residues long. The CDR3 spells CSAVRGPGYTF. The CDR3, as DNA: TGCAGTGCTGTAAGGGGGCCCGGCTACACCTTC.

The V call is TRBV2, the J call TRBJ2-3; 8 bases are shared with TRBD2. This CDR3 is built from 14 residues. CDR1 SNHLY and CDR2 FYNNEI come from the germline V gene. Unmatched junction bases numbered 8, after V lost 8 bases and J lost 4 bases. The CDR3 is CASQSGSTADTQYF. In DNA, the CDR3 is TGTGCCAGCCAGAGCGGGAGTACCGCAGATACGCAGTATTTT.

This clone was recorded once. The chain carries TRBV11-2 and TRBJ2-1, with TRBD2 matching 8 bases. CDR1 SGHAT and CDR2 FQNNGV come from the germline V gene. CDR3 length: 11 amino acids. V lost 8 bases to trimming and J lost 8 bases; unmatched junction nucleotides: 2. The CDR3 DNA is TGTGCCAGCCGGGAGGGCTATGAGCAGTTCTTC. It yields the protein CASREGYEQFF. The full variable domain, with the rest looked up from reference TRBV11-2 and TRBJ2-1, is EAGVAQSPRYKIIEKRQSVAFWCNPISGHATLYWYQQILGQGPKLLIQFQNNGVVDDSQLPKDRFSAERLKGVDSTLKIQPAKLEDSAVYLCASREGYEQFFGPGTRLTVL.

V and J are TRBV2 and TRBJ1-1; no reliable D call. Deletions cut 4 bases from V and 1 base from J, with 16 bases between. Germline-derived CDR1 and CDR2 are SNHLY and FYNNEI. CDR3 length: 16 amino acids. This chain's CDR3 is CASSGPQVNRNTEAFF. DNA of the CDR3: TGTGCCAGCAGTGGCCCGCAAGTAAACAGGAACACTGAAGCTTTCTTT.

This clone is a singleton in its sample. The J gene is TRBJ2-3, the V gene TRBV2; 7 positions agree with TRBD1. The V and J ends lost 6 bases and 2 bases, in that order; junction bases with no gene match: 11. The germline V gene encodes CDR1 SNHLY and CDR2 FYNNEI. The CDR3 runs 16 residues. CDR3 sequence: CASSAFDRANTDTQYF. CDR3 nucleotide sequence: TGTGCCAGCAGCGCCTTTGACAGGGCCAACACAGATACGCAGTATTTT.

This chain connects TRBV9 to TRBJ1-2; D unclear. Per the germline V gene, CDR1 is SGDLS and CDR2 is YYNGEE. V was trimmed by 7 bases and J by 2 bases, leaving 21 bases between them. The CDR3 loop spans 16 amino acids. The CDR3 loop reads CASPLLGRETNYGYTF. The CDR3 DNA follows: TGTGCCAGCCCCCTGCTCGGGCGGGAGACCAACTATGGCTACACCTTC.

This chain links TRBV7-8 with TRBJ1-3, with D unclear. V lost 1 base, J lost 0 bases, and 7 bases lay in between. CDR1 and CDR2 (germline): SGHVS, FQNEAQ. The CDR3 runs 15 residues. CDR3 sequence: CASSLERTSGNTIYF. CDR3 nucleotides: TGTGCCAGCAGCTTAGAGCGGACCTCTGGAAACACCATATATTTT.